This T cell receptor beta chain was found in a study of blood T cell repertoires in COVID-19. Study-level information: Researchers got acute and convalescent COVID-19 samples from the United States, Italy and Spain.

CDR1 and CDR2 (germline): MDHEN, SYDVKM. The CDR3 length is 15 residues. The V gene end was trimmed by 8 bases and the J gene end by 6 bases; junction bases not matched to a gene: 11. Only in-frame clones appear in the TCRdb table, and some are missing; sequencing was by immunoSEQ multiplex PCR. Among around 6,200 clones, roughly 80% were seen once, and the ten largest hold about 8.2%. This clonotype was sampled from a human donor with active COVID-19. The donor label of this sample is uncertain. The sample taken for sequencing was peripheral blood. The rearrangement uses TRBV28 and TRBJ1-5; TRBD1 matches at 9 bases. The CDR3 coding sequence is TGTGCCAGCCCTCCACGCGGGACAGGGATTCAGCCCCAGCATTTT. Amino acids: CASPPRGTGIQPQHF.